The present TCR beta chain was sequenced within a study of T cell responses to AZD1222 COVID-19 vaccine. Overall study findings and caveats: Most donors were white British and more were female, and clonal diversity was possibly underestimated. Vaccination with two AZD1222 doses was followed by a rise in Spike-specific TCR breadth and depth. Targeting of unmutated variant regions was reportedly seen in nearly half of spike-specific TCRs.

Germline loops: CDR1 SQVTM, CDR2 ANQGSEA. V was trimmed by 3 bases and J by 5 bases, leaving 16 bases between them. This CDR3 has 14 residues. Comments on this clone: Antigen: not known.

TCRdb's copy holds only in-frame clones and misses some; the assay was immunoSEQ multiplex PCR. The data show approximately 100,000 clones, around nine tenths seen once. This material consisted of peripheral blood, taken 28 days after the second dose of the MenACWY control vaccine. The rearrangement joins TRBV29-1 to TRBJ2-5; the D gene could be TRBD1 or TRBD2 (5 bases each). The TCR comes from an adult who received the MenACWY meningococcal vaccine as a control. The CDR3 loop is CSVDQNPGRETQYF. In DNA, the CDR3 is TGCAGCGTTGATCAGAACCCGGGACGGGAGACCCAGTACTTC.